This section outlines one T cell receptor (beta chain) sequence together with its context. Its antigen remains unknown. Sequencing ends 3 residues short of the CDR3 end; the germline J gene provides the rest. Assay used: immunoSEQ multiplex PCR; TCRdb lists only in-frame clones, some missing. The ten most abundant clones cover approximately 15% of a sample with 19,000 or so clones. The germline gives CDR1 LNHDA, CDR2 SQIVND (reference sequence). Trimming removed 5 bases from V and 6 bases from J; junction bases left unmatched: 6. This CDR3 contains 14 residues. This entry is derived from a study of T cells in women clearing cervical HPV infection. Study-wide points: Effector/memory and HPV-specific T cells were not isolated, and association timing is unknown. CIN3+ cases had significantly higher TCR richness than controls; evenness did not differ.

Input material: blood buffy coat. The chain couples TRBV19 to TRBJ2-2; TRBD1 matches 7 bases. The sequence derives from a woman aged 18 to 69 with a cervical HPV16 infection that either progressed to CIN3+ or cleared (not recorded which). CDR3 loop: CASSPRTGAGELFF. CDR3 DNA (partial): TGTGCCAGTAGTCCCCGGACAGGCGCCGGGGAG. The whole variable domain, remainder taken from reference TRBV19 and TRBJ2-2, is DGGITQSPKYLFRKEGQNVTLSCEQNLNHDAMYWYRQDPGQGLRLIYYSQIVNDFQKGDIAEGYSVSREKKESFPLTVTSAQKNPTAFYLCASSPRTGAGELFFGEGSRLTVL.